This is a list of T cell receptor beta chains from one sample in a study of OX40 agonist ivuxolimab in advanced cancers. Assay used: immunoSEQ multiplex PCR; TCRdb lists only in-frame clones, some missing. This table holds approximately 99,000 clones, 91% found once. Source: CD4+ or CD8+ T cells sorted from blood, taken in a trial of the OX40 agonist ivuxolimab. Receptor source: an adult with an advanced solid tumor such as melanoma, head and neck, liver or kidney cancer. Each CDR3 is given with its conserved first and last residue. D genes are given only for firm matches. A clone size is listed for some rows: how often the clone was seen (once, few, many), or a class if it is expanded.

V gene: TRBV21-1; J gene: TRBJ2-6; clone size: -; D gene: -; CDR3 protein: CASSKNPGQGVTSGANVLTF; CDR3 DNA: TGTGCCAGCAGCAAGAACCCGGGACAGGGGGTCACCTCTGGGGCCAACGTCCTGACTTTC
V gene: TRBV29-1; J gene: TRBJ1-4; clone size: -; D gene: TRBD1; CDR3 protein: CSAGQVANEKLFF; CDR3 DNA: TGCAGCGCCGGACAGGTAGCGAATGAAAAACTGTTTTTT
V gene: TRBV10-3; J gene: TRBJ2-5; clone size: once; D gene: -; CDR3 protein: CAISQSGFWHF; CDR3 DNA: TGTGCCATCAGTCAAAGCGGTTTCTGGCACTTC
V gene: TRBV20-1; J gene: TRBJ1-5; clone size: -; D gene: -; CDR3 protein: CSARGGQPQHF; CDR3 DNA: TGCAGTGCTAGAGGAGGCCAGCCCCAGCATTTT
V gene: TRBV10-1; J gene: TRBJ1-5; clone size: few; D gene: TRBD1; CDR3 protein: CASSTGVNQPQHF; CDR3 DNA: TGCGCCAGCAGTACAGGGGTCAATCAGCCCCAGCATTTT
V gene: TRBV19; J gene: TRBJ2-7; clone size: -; D gene: TRBD2; CDR3 protein: CASSKLADHYEQYF; CDR3 DNA: TGTGCCAGTAGTAAGCTAGCGGACCACTACGAGCAGTACTTC
V gene: TRBV4-2; J gene: TRBJ1-2; clone size: -; D gene: -; CDR3 protein: CASSQVASNYGYTF; CDR3 DNA: TGTGCCAGCAGCCAAGTTGCCAGTAACTATGGCTACACCTTC
V gene: TRBV4-1; J gene: TRBJ1-4; clone size: once; D gene: -; CDR3 protein: CASSQLEQGDEKLFF; CDR3 DNA: TGCGCCAGCAGCCAGCTGGAACAGGGAGACGAAAAACTGTTTTTT
V gene: TRBV6-8; J gene: TRBJ2-1; clone size: -; D gene: -; CDR3 protein: CASLLGGVGQFF; CDR3 DNA: TGTGCCAGCCTTCTCGGGGGTGTTGGGCAGTTCTTC
V gene: TRBV19; J gene: TRBJ2-2; clone size: -; D gene: -; CDR3 protein: CASSIVAGELFF; CDR3 DNA: TGTGCCAGTAGTATAGTAGCCGGGGAGCTGTTTTTT
V gene: TRBV10-1; J gene: TRBJ2-5; clone size: -; D gene: -; CDR3 protein: CASSGPGKTQYF; CDR3 DNA: TGCGCCAGCTCCGGACCGGGAAAGACCCAGTACTTC
V gene: TRBV5-8; J gene: TRBJ2-6; clone size: -; D gene: -; CDR3 protein: CASSLGVPGSRANVLTF; CDR3 DNA: TGTGCCAGCAGCTTGGGAGTCCCGGGTAGTCGGGCCAACGTCCTGACTTTC
V gene: TRBV11-3; J gene: TRBJ2-7; clone size: -; D gene: -; CDR3 protein: CASSLESVPSVEQYF; CDR3 DNA: TGTGCCAGCAGCTTAGAGAGCGTTCCCTCGGTCGAGCAGTACTTC
V gene: TRBV7-9; J gene: TRBJ1-1; clone size: -; D gene: TRBD1; CDR3 protein: CASNPQGDTEAFF; CDR3 DNA: TGTGCCAGCAACCCCCAGGGGGACACTGAAGCTTTCTTT
V gene: TRBV10-1; J gene: TRBJ2-2; clone size: -; D gene: TRBD1; CDR3 protein: CASSESTGANTGELFF; CDR3 DNA: TGCGCCAGCAGTGAGTCCACAGGGGCGAACACCGGGGAGCTGTTTTTT
V gene: TRBV7-8; J gene: TRBJ1-5; clone size: once; D gene: TRBD1; CDR3 protein: CASSYKKATGAGDQPQHF; CDR3 DNA: TGTGCCAGCAGCTACAAAAAAGCGACAGGGGCGGGTGATCAGCCCCAGCATTTT
V gene: TRBV4-1; J gene: TRBJ2-1; clone size: -; D gene: -; CDR3 protein: CASSQDRLPGNEQFF; CDR3 DNA: TGCGCCAGCAGCCAAGATCGCCTTCCGGGCAATGAGCAGTTCTTC
V gene: TRBV30; J gene: TRBJ1-2; clone size: -; D gene: TRBD1; CDR3 protein: CAWSPRTGANYGYTF; CDR3 DNA: TGTGCCTGGAGTCCGAGGACAGGGGCAAACTATGGCTACACCTTC
V gene: TRBV6-5; J gene: TRBJ1-1; clone size: -; D gene: -; CDR3 protein: CASSSLSGGYTEAFF; CDR3 DNA: TGTGCCAGCAGTTCCTTATCCGGGGGATACACTGAAGCTTTCTTT
V gene: TRBV5-1; J gene: TRBJ2-5; clone size: -; D gene: TRBD2; CDR3 protein: CASRGLAGQQETQYF; CDR3 DNA: TGCGCCAGCAGGGGGTTAGCGGGGCAGCAGGAGACCCAGTACTTC
V gene: TRBV29-1; J gene: TRBJ1-2; clone size: -; D gene: TRBD1; CDR3 protein: CSVGDPPGQLNGYTF; CDR3 DNA: TGCAGCGTTGGGGATCCACCGGGACAGCTAAATGGCTACACCTTC
V gene: TRBV7-9; J gene: TRBJ2-2; clone size: -; D gene: -; CDR3 protein: CASSLSAGQRGELFF; CDR3 DNA: TGTGCCAGCAGCTTATCTGCAGGGCAAAGGGGGGAGCTGTTTTTT
V gene: TRBV10-3; J gene: TRBJ1-1; clone size: -; D gene: -; CDR3 protein: CAIRPDPRETRSAFF; CDR3 DNA: TGTGCCATCAGACCCGACCCCCGGGAAACCCGATCAGCTTTCTTT
V gene: TRBV6-6; J gene: TRBJ2-5; clone size: -; D gene: TRBD1; CDR3 protein: CASSGSETGETQYF; CDR3 DNA: TGTGCCAGCAGCGGATCCGAGACAGGGGAGACCCAGTACTTC
V gene: TRBV5-5; J gene: TRBJ2-7; clone size: -; D gene: TRBD1; CDR3 protein: CASSKDRAGEQYF; CDR3 DNA: TGTGCCAGCAGCAAGGACAGGGCGGGCGAGCAGTACTTC
V gene: TRBV9; J gene: TRBJ1-1; clone size: -; D gene: -; CDR3 protein: CASSARGLANTEAFF; CDR3 DNA: TGTGCCAGCAGCGCCCGGGGGTTAGCGAACACTGAAGCTTTCTTT
V gene: TRBV5-4; J gene: TRBJ1-2; clone size: -; D gene: -; CDR3 protein: CASSPQGVDYGYTF; CDR3 DNA: TGTGCCAGCAGCCCACAGGGAGTGGACTATGGCTACACCTTC
V gene: TRBV6-5; J gene: TRBJ1-1; clone size: -; D gene: -; CDR3 protein: CASTYLGEAFF; CDR3 DNA: TGTGCCAGCACCTATCTGGGTGAAGCTTTCTTT
V gene: TRBV19; J gene: TRBJ1-5; clone size: few; D gene: -; CDR3 protein: CASSIQGRQPQHF; CDR3 DNA: TGTGCCAGTAGTATACAGGGCCGGCAGCCCCAGCATTTT
V gene: TRBV5-1; J gene: TRBJ2-5; clone size: -; D gene: -; CDR3 protein: CASTLRGFQETQYF; CDR3 DNA: TGCGCCAGTACTCTAAGGGGTTTCCAAGAGACCCAGTACTTC
V gene: TRBV6-5; J gene: TRBJ2-7; clone size: -; D gene: TRBD1; CDR3 protein: CASRNRQGTYEQYF; CDR3 DNA: TGTGCCAGCAGAAATAGACAGGGCACCTACGAGCAGTACTTC
V gene: TRBV20-1; J gene: TRBJ1-6; clone size: -; D gene: -; CDR3 protein: CSASPKSPLHF; CDR3 DNA: TGCAGTGCTAGCCCCAAGTCACCCCTCCACTTT
V gene: TRBV7-9; J gene: TRBJ2-5; clone size: -; D gene: -; CDR3 protein: CASSRPPLLYQETQYF; CDR3 DNA: TGTGCCAGCAGCCGACCCCCGCTACTGTACCAAGAGACCCAGTACTTC
V gene: TRBV19; J gene: TRBJ2-3; clone size: -; D gene: -; CDR3 protein: CASRSSGGTDTQYF; CDR3 DNA: TGTGCCAGTAGGTCTAGTGGAGGCACAGATACGCAGTATTTT
V gene: TRBV18; J gene: TRBJ1-2; clone size: -; D gene: -; CDR3 protein: CASSPGRGGGYTF; CDR3 DNA: TGTGCCAGCTCACCTGGCCGCGGTGGGGGCTACACCTTC
V gene: TRBV4-1; J gene: TRBJ1-5; clone size: -; D gene: TRBD1; CDR3 protein: CASSPGGLNQPQHF; CDR3 DNA: TGCGCCAGCAGCCCAGGGGGCCTAAATCAGCCCCAGCATTTT
V gene: TRBV6-5; J gene: TRBJ2-1; clone size: -; D gene: TRBD2; CDR3 protein: CASSYSDLAGGGEQFF; CDR3 DNA: TGTGCCAGCAGTTACTCTGATCTAGCGGGAGGGGGGGAGCAGTTCTTC
V gene: TRBV9; J gene: TRBJ2-7; clone size: once; D gene: -; CDR3 protein: CASSVGGGGTYEQYF; CDR3 DNA: TGTGCCAGCAGCGTAGGAGGGGGGGGTACCTACGAGCAGTACTTC
V gene: TRBV4-2; J gene: TRBJ2-1; clone size: -; D gene: TRBD2; CDR3 protein: CASSLRQKREWGNEQFF; CDR3 DNA: TGTGCCAGCAGCCTACGTCAGAAGCGGGAATGGGGCAATGAGCAGTTCTTC
V gene: TRBV11-2; J gene: TRBJ2-1; clone size: once; D gene: -; CDR3 protein: CASSSRVRAMGNEQFF; CDR3 DNA: TGTGCCAGCAGCTCCAGAGTGAGAGCGATGGGGAATGAGCAGTTCTTC
V gene: TRBV10-3; J gene: TRBJ1-5; clone size: -; D gene: TRBD1; CDR3 protein: CAIRGQGDQPQHF; CDR3 DNA: TGTGCCATCAGAGGACAGGGAGATCAGCCCCAGCATTTT
V gene: TRBV7-8; J gene: TRBJ2-7; clone size: -; D gene: -; CDR3 protein: CASSLWRDLNF; CDR3 DNA: TGTGCCAGCAGCTTATGGAGGGATCTTAACTTC
V gene: TRBV18; J gene: TRBJ1-6; clone size: -; D gene: TRBD1; CDR3 protein: CASSTQGVDNSPLHF; CDR3 DNA: TGTGCCAGCTCAACACAGGGGGTGGATAATTCACCCCTCCACTTT
V gene: TRBV2; J gene: TRBJ2-3; clone size: -; D gene: TRBD2; CDR3 protein: CAPREAGQTDTQYF; CDR3 DNA: TGTGCCCCCAGGGAAGCGGGGCAAACAGATACGCAGTATTTT
V gene: TRBV9; J gene: TRBJ1-2; clone size: once; D gene: -; CDR3 protein: CASSKLTGTVTF; CDR3 DNA: TGTGCCAGCAGCAAATTGACCGGGACGGTGACCTTC
V gene: TRBV6-6; J gene: TRBJ2-7; clone size: -; D gene: TRBD2; CDR3 protein: CASKGRGRGSSYEQYF; CDR3 DNA: TGTGCCAGCAAAGGTAGAGGGCGGGGGAGCTCCTACGAGCAGTACTTC
V gene: TRBV6-5; J gene: TRBJ2-2; clone size: once; D gene: -; CDR3 protein: CASSPDRAYTGELFF; CDR3 DNA: TGTGCCAGCAGCCCAGACCGGGCGTACACCGGGGAGCTGTTTTTT
V gene: TRBV7-3; J gene: TRBJ1-1; clone size: -; D gene: -; CDR3 protein: CASSYGQNTEAFF; CDR3 DNA: TGTGCCAGCAGCTATGGACAGAACACTGAAGCTTTCTTT
V gene: TRBV6-1; J gene: TRBJ1-2; clone size: -; D gene: -; CDR3 protein: CASSPQAYGGYTF; CDR3 DNA: TGTGCCAGCAGTCCCCAGGCTTATGGTGGCTACACCTTC
V gene: TRBV5-1; J gene: TRBJ2-5; clone size: -; D gene: -; CDR3 protein: CASSVGWGDQETQYF; CDR3 DNA: TGCGCCAGCAGCGTAGGGTGGGGGGACCAAGAGACCCAGTACTTC
V gene: TRBV5-1; J gene: TRBJ2-1; clone size: -; D gene: -; CDR3 protein: CASSFGQHNEQFF; CDR3 DNA: TGCGCCAGCAGCTTCGGACAGCACAATGAGCAGTTCTTC
V gene: TRBV2; J gene: TRBJ2-7; clone size: -; D gene: -; CDR3 protein: CASCSYLYSEQYF; CDR3 DNA: TGTGCCAGCTGTTCCTATCTTTACAGCGAGCAGTACTTC
V gene: TRBV5-4; J gene: TRBJ1-1; clone size: -; D gene: -; CDR3 protein: CASSPPVSRGNTEAFF; CDR3 DNA: TGTGCCAGCAGCCCACCAGTATCCAGGGGTAACACTGAAGCTTTCTTT
V gene: TRBV19; J gene: TRBJ1-3; clone size: -; D gene: -; CDR3 protein: CASSRSLTAGRDTIYF; CDR3 DNA: TGTGCCAGTAGTCGCAGCTTGACAGCTGGACGAGACACCATATATTTT